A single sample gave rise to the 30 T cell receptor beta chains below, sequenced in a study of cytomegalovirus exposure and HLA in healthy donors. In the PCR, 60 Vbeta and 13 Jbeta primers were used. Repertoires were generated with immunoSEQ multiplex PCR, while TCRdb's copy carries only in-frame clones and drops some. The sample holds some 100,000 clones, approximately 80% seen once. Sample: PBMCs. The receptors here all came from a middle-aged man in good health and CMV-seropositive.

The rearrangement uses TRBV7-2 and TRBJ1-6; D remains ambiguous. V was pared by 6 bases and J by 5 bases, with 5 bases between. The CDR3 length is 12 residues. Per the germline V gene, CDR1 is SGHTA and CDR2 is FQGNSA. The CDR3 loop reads CASRTNNSPLHF. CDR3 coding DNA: TGTGCCAGCAGAACTAATAATTCACCCCTCCACTTT. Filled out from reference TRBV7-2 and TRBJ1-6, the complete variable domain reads GAGVSQSPSNKVTEKGKDVELRCDPISGHTALYWYRQSLGQGLEFLIYFQGNSAPDKSGLPSDRFSAERTGGSVSTLTIQRTQQEDSAVYLCASRTNNSPLHFGNGTRLTVT.

The CDR3 bases are TGCGCCAGCAGCCAAGATGAGCGGGGGGGCTTCTCAGATACGCAGTATTTT. Amino acids: CASSQDERGGFSDTQYF. This chain connects TRBV4-1 to TRBJ2-3; 10 bases are shared with TRBD2. In germline, CDR1 is MGHRA, CDR2 YSYEKL. Trimming removed 0 bases from V and 4 bases from J; junction bases left unmatched: 7. This CDR3 has 17 amino acids.

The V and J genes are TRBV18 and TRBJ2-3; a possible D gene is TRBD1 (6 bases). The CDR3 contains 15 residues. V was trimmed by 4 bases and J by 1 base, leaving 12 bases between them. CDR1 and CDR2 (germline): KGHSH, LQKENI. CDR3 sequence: CASSQQGIGTDTQYF. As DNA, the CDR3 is TGTGCCAGCTCACAACAGGGTATCGGCACAGATACGCAGTATTTT.

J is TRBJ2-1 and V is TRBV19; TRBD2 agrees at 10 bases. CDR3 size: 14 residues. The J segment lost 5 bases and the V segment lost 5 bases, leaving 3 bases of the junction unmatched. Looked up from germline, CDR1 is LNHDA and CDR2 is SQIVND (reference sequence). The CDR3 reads CASSALAGNNEQFF. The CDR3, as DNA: TGTGCCAGTAGTGCACTAGCGGGGAACAATGAGCAGTTCTTC. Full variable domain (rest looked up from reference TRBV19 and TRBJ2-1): DGGITQSPKYLFRKEGQNVTLSCEQNLNHDAMYWYRQDPGQGLRLIYYSQIVNDFQKGDIAEGYSVSREKKESFPLTVTSAQKNPTAFYLCASSALAGNNEQFFGPGTRLTVL.

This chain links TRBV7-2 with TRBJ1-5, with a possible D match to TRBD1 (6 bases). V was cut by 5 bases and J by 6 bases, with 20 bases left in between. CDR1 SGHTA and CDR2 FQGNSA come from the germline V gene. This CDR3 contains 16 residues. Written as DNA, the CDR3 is TGTGCCAGCAGCGAACACAGGGCCGGTGGCACTCAGCCCCAGCATTTT. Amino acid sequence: CASSEHRAGGTQPQHF.

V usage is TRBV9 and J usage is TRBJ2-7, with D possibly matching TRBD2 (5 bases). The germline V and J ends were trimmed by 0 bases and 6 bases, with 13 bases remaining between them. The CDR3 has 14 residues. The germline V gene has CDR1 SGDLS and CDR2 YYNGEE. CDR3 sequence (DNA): TGTGCCAGCAGCGTAGACGGGATTCCCTCCGAGCAGTACTTC. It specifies CASSVDGIPSEQYF.

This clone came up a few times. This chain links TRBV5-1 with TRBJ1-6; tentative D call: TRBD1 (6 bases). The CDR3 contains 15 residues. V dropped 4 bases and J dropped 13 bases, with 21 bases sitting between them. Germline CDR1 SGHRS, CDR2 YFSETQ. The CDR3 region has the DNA TGCGCCAGCAGCCCGGGACAAACTATTCAGGGCCCCCTCCACTTT. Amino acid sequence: CASSPGQTIQGPLHF.

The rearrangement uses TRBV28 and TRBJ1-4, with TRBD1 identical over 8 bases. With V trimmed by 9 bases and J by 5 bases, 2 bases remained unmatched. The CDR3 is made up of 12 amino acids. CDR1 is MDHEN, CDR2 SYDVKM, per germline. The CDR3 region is CASGQGNEKLFF. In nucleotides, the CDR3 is TGTGCCAGTGGACAGGGCAATGAAAAACTGTTTTTT.

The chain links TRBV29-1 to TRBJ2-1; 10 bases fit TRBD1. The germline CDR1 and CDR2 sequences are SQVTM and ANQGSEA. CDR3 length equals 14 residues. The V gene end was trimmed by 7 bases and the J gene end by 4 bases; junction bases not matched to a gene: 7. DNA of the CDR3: TGCAGCGCTAAGGACAGGGGGTCGTACAATGAGCAGTTCTTC. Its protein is CSAKDRGSYNEQFF.

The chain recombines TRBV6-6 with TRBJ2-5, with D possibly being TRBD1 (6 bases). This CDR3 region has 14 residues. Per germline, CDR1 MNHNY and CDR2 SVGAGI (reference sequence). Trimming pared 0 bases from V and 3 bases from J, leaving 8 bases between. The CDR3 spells CASSYSPGEETQYF. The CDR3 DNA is TGTGCCAGCAGTTACTCACCAGGGGAAGAGACCCAGTACTTC.

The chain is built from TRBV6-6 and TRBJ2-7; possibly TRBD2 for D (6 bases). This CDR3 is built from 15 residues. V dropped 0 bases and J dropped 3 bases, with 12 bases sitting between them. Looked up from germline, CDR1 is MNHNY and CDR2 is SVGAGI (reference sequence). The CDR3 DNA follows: TGTGCCAGCAGTTACTCGAGTCCGGGGGTCTACGAGCAGTACTTC. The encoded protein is CASSYSSPGVYEQYF.

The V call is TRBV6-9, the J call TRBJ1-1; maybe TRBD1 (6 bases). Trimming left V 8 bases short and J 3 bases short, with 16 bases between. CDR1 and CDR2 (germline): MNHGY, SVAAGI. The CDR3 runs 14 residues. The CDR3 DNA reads TGTGCCAGCGCATCCAGGGGAGCGGACACTGAAGCTTTCTTT. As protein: CASASRGADTEAFF.

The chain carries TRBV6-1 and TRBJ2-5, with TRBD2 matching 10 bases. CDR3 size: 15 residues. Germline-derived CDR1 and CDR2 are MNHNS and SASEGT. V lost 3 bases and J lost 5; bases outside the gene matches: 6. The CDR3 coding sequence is TGTGCCAGCAGTGATCTAGCGGGGGACAGGGAGACCCAGTACTTC. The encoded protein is CASSDLAGDRETQYF.

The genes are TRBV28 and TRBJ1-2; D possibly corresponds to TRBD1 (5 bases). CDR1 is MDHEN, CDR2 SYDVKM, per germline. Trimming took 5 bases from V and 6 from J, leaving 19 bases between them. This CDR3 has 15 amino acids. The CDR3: CASSPWGRVGDGYTF. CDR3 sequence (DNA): TGTGCCAGCAGTCCCTGGGGCAGGGTCGGTGATGGCTACACCTTC.

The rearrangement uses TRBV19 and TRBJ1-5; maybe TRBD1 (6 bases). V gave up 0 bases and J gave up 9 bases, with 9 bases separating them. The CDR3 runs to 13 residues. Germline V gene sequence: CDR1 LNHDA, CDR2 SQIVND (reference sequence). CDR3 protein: CASSIDPTGPQHF. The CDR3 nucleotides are TGTGCCAGTAGTATAGATCCGACAGGGCCCCAGCATTTT.

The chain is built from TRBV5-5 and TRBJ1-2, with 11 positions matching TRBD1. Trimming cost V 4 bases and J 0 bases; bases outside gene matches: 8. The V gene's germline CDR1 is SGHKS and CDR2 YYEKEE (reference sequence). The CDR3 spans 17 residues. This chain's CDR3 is CASSGGTGGFSNYGYTF. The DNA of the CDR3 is TGTGCCAGCAGCGGGGGGACAGGGGGATTTTCTAACTATGGCTACACCTTC.

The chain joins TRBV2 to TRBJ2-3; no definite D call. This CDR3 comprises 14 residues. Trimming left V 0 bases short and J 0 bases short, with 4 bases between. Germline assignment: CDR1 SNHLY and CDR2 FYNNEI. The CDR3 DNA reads TGTGCCAGCAGTGAAGCGGGCAGCACAGATACGCAGTATTTT. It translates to CASSEAGSTDTQYF.

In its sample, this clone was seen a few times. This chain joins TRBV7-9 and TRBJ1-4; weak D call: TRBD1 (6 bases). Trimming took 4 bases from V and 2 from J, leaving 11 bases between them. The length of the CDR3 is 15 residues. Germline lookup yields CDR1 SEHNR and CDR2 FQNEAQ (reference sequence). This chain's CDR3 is CASSSSGVTNEKLFF. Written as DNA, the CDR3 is TGTGCCAGCAGCTCGTCAGGGGTGACTAATGAAAAACTGTTTTTT.

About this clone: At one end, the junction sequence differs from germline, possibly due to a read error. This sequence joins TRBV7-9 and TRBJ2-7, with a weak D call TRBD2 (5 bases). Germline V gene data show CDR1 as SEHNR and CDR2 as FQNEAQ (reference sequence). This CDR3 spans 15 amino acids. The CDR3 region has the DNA TGTTCCAGCAGCCCACCCGGGGTAACCGCCTACGAGCAGTACTTC. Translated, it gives CSSSPPGVTAYEQYF.

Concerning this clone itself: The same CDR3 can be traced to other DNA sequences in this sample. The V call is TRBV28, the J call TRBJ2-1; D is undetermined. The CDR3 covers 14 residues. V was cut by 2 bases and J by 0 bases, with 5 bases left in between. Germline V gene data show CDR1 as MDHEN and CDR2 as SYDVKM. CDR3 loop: CASSLPSSYNEQFF. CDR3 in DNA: TGTGCCAGCAGTTTACCCAGCTCCTACAATGAGCAGTTCTTC.

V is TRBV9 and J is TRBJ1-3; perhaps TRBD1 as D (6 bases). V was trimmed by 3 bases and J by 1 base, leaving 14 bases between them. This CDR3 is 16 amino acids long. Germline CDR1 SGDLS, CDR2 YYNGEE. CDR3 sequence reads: CASSAPGAPSGNTIYF. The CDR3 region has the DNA TGTGCCAGCAGCGCTCCAGGGGCCCCGTCTGGAAACACCATATATTTT.

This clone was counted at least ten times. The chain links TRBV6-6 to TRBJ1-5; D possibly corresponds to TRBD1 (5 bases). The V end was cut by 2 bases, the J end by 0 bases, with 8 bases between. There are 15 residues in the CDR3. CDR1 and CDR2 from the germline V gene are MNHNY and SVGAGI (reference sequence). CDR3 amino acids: CASSYRQNSNQPQHF. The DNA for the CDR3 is TGTGCCAGCAGTTACCGACAGAATAGCAATCAGCCCCAGCATTTT.

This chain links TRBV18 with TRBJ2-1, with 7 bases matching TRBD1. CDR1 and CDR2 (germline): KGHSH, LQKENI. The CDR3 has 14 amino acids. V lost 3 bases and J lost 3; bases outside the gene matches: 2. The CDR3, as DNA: TGTGCCAGCTCACCGGGACAGAGCTACAATGAGCAGTTCTTC. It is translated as CASSPGQSYNEQFF.

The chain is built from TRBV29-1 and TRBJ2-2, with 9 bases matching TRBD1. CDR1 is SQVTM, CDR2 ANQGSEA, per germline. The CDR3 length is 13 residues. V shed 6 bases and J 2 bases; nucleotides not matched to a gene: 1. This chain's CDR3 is CSVDRGNTGELFF. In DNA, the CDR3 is TGCAGCGTGGACAGGGGAAACACCGGGGAGCTGTTTTTT.

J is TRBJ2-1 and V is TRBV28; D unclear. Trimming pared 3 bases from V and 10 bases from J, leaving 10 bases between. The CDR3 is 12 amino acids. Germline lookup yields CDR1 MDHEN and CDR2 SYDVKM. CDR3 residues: CASSFQRPEQFF. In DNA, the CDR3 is TGTGCCAGCAGTTTCCAGCGACCCGAGCAGTTCTTC.

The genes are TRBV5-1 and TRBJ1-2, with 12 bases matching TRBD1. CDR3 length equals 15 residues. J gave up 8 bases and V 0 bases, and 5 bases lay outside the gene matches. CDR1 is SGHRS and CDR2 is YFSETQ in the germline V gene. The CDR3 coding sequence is TGCGCCAGCAGCTTGGTTGCCGGGACAGGGGGCGGCTACACCTTC. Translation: CASSLVAGTGGGYTF.

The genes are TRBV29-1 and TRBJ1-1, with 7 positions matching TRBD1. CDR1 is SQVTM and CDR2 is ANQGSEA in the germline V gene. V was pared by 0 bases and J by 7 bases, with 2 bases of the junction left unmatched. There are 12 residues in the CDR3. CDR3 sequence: CSVEDGTVEAFF. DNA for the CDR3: TGCAGCGTTGAAGATGGGACAGTTGAAGCTTTCTTT.

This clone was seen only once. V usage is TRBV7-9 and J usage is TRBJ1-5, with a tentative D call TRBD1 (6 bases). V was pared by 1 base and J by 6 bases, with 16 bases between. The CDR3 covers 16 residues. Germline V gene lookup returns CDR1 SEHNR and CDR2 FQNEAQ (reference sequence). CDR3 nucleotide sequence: TGTGCCAGCAGCTTAGTCAGCGGGGGGCTTAGTCAGCCCCAGCATTTT. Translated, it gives CASSLVSGGLSQPQHF.

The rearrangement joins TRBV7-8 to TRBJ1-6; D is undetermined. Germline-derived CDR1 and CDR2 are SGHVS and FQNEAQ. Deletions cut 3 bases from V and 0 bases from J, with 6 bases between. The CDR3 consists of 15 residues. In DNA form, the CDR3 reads TGTGCCAGCAGCTTGGGCCTCTCCTATAATTCACCCCTCCACTTT. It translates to CASSLGLSYNSPLHF.

CDR3 sequence reads: CASSLRGLGEETQYF. CDR3 in DNA: TGTGCCAGCAGTTTACGAGGACTAGGGGAAGAGACCCAGTACTTC. The rearrangement links TRBV27 to TRBJ2-5, with 7 bases fitting TRBD2. Per the germline V gene, CDR1 is MNHEY and CDR2 is SMNVEV (reference sequence). Trimming removed 2 bases from V and 3 bases from J; junction bases left unmatched: 6. The CDR3 contains 15 residues.